The next 9 T cell receptor beta chains were all read from a single sample in a study of T-cell memory formation after mild COVID-19. TCRdb fed the 5' RACE reads into MiXCR, producing one record per CDR3 protein. The table includes approximately 51,000 distinct CDR3 sequences, 9.3% detected once. Sequencing was done on a sample of PBMCs or a T cell subset sorted from them (not recorded which). The source is an adult woman who had mild COVID-19 (a few samples of this study predate the infection). Cell type and time point are not known.

This clonotype has more than one count but fewer than ten. The chain links TRBV5-1 to TRBJ2-1; 12 bases match TRBD1. CDR1 SGHRS and CDR2 YFSETQ come from the germline V gene. The CDR3 contains 16 residues. The junction had 2 bases not matched to a gene; V was cut back by 0 bases and J by 4 bases. CDR3 DNA sequence: TGCGCCAGCAGCTTGGAGGGACAGGGGGCATACAATGAGCAGTTCTTC. Translated: CASSLEGQGAYNEQFF.

This clonotype was counted ten times or more. V is TRBV7-2 and J is TRBJ2-2; D remains unclear. Germline CDR1 SGHTA, CDR2 FQGNSA. Trimming shortened V by 3 bases and J by 1 base, and 9 bases separated the two germline ends. The CDR3 runs to 15 residues. The chain's CDR3 is CASSFEQLNTGELFF. The CDR3 nucleotides read TGTGCCAGCAGCTTTGAACAACTGAACACCGGGGAGCTGTTTTTT. Combining the CDR3 with reference TRBV7-2 and TRBJ2-2 gives the whole variable domain GAGVSQSPSNKVTEKGKDVELRCDPISGHTALYWYRQSLGQGLEFLIYFQGNSAPDKSGLPSDRFSAERTGGSVSTLTIQRTQQEDSAVYLCASSFEQLNTGELFFGEGSRLTVL.

The chain joins TRBV7-3 to TRBJ2-7, with a weak D call TRBD1 (5 bases). V lost 6 bases and J 5 bases, leaving 11 bases between the germline ends. This CDR3 comprises 12 residues. Germline V gene lookup returns CDR1 SGHTA and CDR2 FQGTGA. This CDR3 is CASRARAHEQYF. CDR3 DNA: TGTGCCAGCAGAGCCAGGGCCCACGAGCAGTACTTC.

CDR3 sequence: CASRSAGRGTEAFF. The CDR3 bases are TGTGCCAGCAGGTCGGCCGGCCGGGGGACTGAAGCTTTCTTT. The chain carries TRBV28 and TRBJ1-1; tentatively, D is TRBD1 (5 bases). The CDR3 loop spans 14 amino acids. The V and J ends lost 6 bases and 5 bases respectively, with 16 bases between them. CDR1 is MDHEN, CDR2 SYDVKM, per germline.

This chain joins TRBV7-9 and TRBJ2-1; D may match TRBD1 or TRBD2 (5 bases each). CDR1 SEHNR and CDR2 FQNEAQ come from the germline V gene (reference sequence). Trimming pared 4 bases from V and 8 bases from J, leaving 15 bases between. The CDR3 has 14 amino acids. CDR3 bases: TGTGCCAGCAGCTATAAGGGGACGGTGCATGAGCAGTTCTTC. Translating gives CASSYKGTVHEQFF.

This clonotype was counted ten times or more. The chain couples TRBV7-8 to TRBJ2-3; D is uncertain. The CDR3 consists of 12 residues. The V end lost 0 bases, the J end lost 9 bases, and 7 bases lay between the germline ends. Germline V gene data show CDR1 as SGHVS and CDR2 as FQNEAQ. CDR3 DNA: TGTGCCAGCAGCTTAGCGCACTACACGCAGTATTTT. Its protein product is CASSLAHYTQYF.

The V and J genes are TRBV9 and TRBJ2-1; 12 nucleotides align to TRBD2. From germline, CDR1 is SGDLS and CDR2 YYNGEE. The CDR3 length is 15 residues. Trimming cost V 0 bases and J 11 bases; bases outside gene matches: 6. CDR3 in amino acids: CASSVEASGGEKQFF. The CDR3 coding sequence is TGTGCCAGCAGCGTAGAAGCTAGCGGGGGGGAAAAGCAGTTCTTC. Supplemented by reference TRBV9 and TRBJ2-1, the full variable domain reads DSGVTQTPKHLITATGQRVTLRCSPRSGDLSVYWYQQSLDQGLQFLIQYYNGEERAKGNILERFSAQQFPDLHSELNLSSLELGDSALYFCASSVEASGGEKQFFGPGTRLTVL.

V usage is TRBV20-1 and J usage is TRBJ1-1, with 7 bases matching TRBD1. The CDR3 is made up of 13 amino acids. The V and J ends lost 6 bases and 3 bases, in that order; junction bases with no gene match: 7. Germline CDR1 reads DFQATT; CDR2 reads SNEGSKA (reference sequence). The DNA for the CDR3 is TGCAGTGCCTCAGGGGGGATGGACACTGAAGCTTTCTTT. Protein: CSASGGMDTEAFF.

This clonotype has just a few counts. The CDR3 coding sequence is TGTGCCAGTAGTCCGCGGGAGAACATTCAGTACTTC. It is translated as CASSPRENIQYF. The chain has TRBV19 and TRBJ2-4; 7 nucleotides align to TRBD2. The CDR3 has 12 amino acids. The ends lost 5 bases at V and 7 bases at J; junction bases unmatched: 2. The germline gives CDR1 LNHDA, CDR2 SQIVND (reference sequence).